This T cell receptor (beta chain) was sequenced in a study of shared clonotypes between healthy human individuals. As for the study in general: The plates for each donor numbered three CD4 naive, three CD4 memory, two CD8 naive and one CD8 memory. The study, taken as a whole, reports: Sequencing depth was a factor that was expected to affect clonotype sharing among donors.

CDR1 and CDR2 (germline): SGHTA, FQGNSA. CDR3 length: 15 amino acids. V gave up 2 bases and J gave up 3 bases; unmatched junction bases: 3. CD4+ cells were split into CD45RA+ naive and CD45RA-negative memory subsets. In the study's own analysis: ImmunoSEQ output lacked quality scores and full-length reads, limiting matched filtering. Assay: immunoSEQ multiplex PCR; the TCRdb copy retains only in-frame clones and omits some. V and J calls and clone size are copied from that table; D and trimming were computed from the DNA. Of roughly 2,300,000 clones in the sample, approximately 90% were seen once. Remarks on this clone: Its antigen is undetermined.

V gene TRBV7-2 combines with J gene TRBJ2-5; 10 bases align to TRBD1. The TCR sequence derives from a man aged 18 to 30 in good health. Some clones in this sample may be carry-over from other donors' samples. Sequenced: naive CD4+ T cells from PBMCs. Regarding subset: CD45RA+ positively selected. As DNA, the CDR3 is TGTGCCAGCAGCTTAACCGGGACAGGGGAAGAGACCCAGTACTTC. Amino acid sequence: CASSLTGTGEETQYF.